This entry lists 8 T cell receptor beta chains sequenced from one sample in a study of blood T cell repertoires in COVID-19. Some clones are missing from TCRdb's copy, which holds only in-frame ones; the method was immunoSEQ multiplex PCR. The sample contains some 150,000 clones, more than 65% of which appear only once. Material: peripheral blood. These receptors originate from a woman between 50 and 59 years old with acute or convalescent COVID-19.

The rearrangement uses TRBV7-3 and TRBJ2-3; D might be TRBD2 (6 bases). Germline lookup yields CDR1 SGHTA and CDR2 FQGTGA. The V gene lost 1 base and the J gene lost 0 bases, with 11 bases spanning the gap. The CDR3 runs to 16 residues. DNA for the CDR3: TGTGCCAGCAGCTTAAATAGCGGACCTAGCACAGATACGCAGTATTTT. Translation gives CASSLNSGPSTDTQYF.

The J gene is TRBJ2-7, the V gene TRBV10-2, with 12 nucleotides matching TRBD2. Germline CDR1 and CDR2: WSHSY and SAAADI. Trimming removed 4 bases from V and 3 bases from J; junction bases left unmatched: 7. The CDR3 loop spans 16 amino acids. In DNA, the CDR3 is TGCGCCAGCAGTGGAACTAGCGGGGGGAAATTCTACGAGCAGTACTTC. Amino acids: CASSGTSGGKFYEQYF.

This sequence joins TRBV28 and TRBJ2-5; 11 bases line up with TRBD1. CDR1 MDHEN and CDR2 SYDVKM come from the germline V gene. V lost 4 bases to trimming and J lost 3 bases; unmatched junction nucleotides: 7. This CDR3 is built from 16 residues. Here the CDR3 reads CASSYSSGQGEETQYF. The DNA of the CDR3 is TGTGCCAGCAGTTACTCCTCGGGACAGGGGGAAGAGACCCAGTACTTC.

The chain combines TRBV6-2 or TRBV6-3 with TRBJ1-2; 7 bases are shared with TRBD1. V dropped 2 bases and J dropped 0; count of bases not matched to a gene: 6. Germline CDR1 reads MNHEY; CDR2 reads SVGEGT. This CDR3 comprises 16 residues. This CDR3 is CASSYPGQDANYGYTF. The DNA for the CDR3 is TGTGCCAGCAGTTACCCTGGACAGGACGCTAACTATGGCTACACCTTC.

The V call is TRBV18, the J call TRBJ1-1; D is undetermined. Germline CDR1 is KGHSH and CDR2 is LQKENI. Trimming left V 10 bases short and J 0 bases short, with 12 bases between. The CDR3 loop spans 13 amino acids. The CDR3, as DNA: TGTGCCACCGACACCGTCCTGAACACTGAAGCTTTCTTT. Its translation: CATDTVLNTEAFF.

The CDR3 DNA reads TGTGCCAGCAGTAGGCCAGTACGGGATTCACCCCTCCACTTT. Residues: CASSRPVRDSPLHF. The chain has TRBV6-6 and TRBJ1-6; D remains unclear. The CDR3 contains 14 residues. V dropped 5 bases and J dropped 8 bases, with 13 bases sitting between them. In germline, CDR1 is MNHNY, CDR2 SVGAGI (reference sequence).

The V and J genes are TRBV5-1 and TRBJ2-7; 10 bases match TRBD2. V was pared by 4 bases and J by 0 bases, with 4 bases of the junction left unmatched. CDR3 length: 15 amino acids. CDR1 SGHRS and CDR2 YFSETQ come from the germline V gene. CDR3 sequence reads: CASSGGTSDSYEQYF. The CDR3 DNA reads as TGCGCCAGCAGCGGGGGGACTAGCGACTCCTACGAGCAGTACTTC.

CDR3 coding DNA: TGTGCCAGCAGTTTTTCTAGCTTTGGCTCCTACAATGAGCAGTTCTTC. It encodes CASSFSSFGSYNEQFF. J is TRBJ2-1 and V is TRBV28; D perhaps matches TRBD2 (5 bases). This CDR3 region has 16 residues. Germline V gene data show CDR1 as MDHEN and CDR2 as SYDVKM. Trimming removed 3 bases at V and 0 bases at J, with 12 bases between. The entire variable domain, with the rest obtained from reference TRBV28 and TRBJ2-1, is as follows: DVKVTQSSRYLVKRTGEKVFLECVQDMDHENMFWYRQDPGLGLRLIYFSYDVKMKEKGDIPEGYSVSREKKERFSLILESASTNQTSMYLCASSFSSFGSYNEQFFGPGTRLTVL.